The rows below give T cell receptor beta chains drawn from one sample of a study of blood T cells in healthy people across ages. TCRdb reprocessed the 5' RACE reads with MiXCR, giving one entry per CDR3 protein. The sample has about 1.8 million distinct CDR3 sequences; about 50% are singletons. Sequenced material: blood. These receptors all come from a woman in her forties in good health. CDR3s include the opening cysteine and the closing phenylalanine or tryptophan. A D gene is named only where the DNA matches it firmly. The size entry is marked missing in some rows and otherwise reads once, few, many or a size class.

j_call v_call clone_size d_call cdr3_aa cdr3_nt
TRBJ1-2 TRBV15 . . CATSREGGHYGYTF TGTGCCACCAGCAGAGAGGGGGGCCACTATGGCTACACCTTC
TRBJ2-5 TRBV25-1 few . CASSESVAGSEETQYF TGTGCCAGCAGTGAATCTGTTGCGGGTTCGGAAGAGACCCAGTACTTC
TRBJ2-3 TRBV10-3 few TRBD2 CAISGTSAPFVTQYF TGTGCCATCAGTGGAACTAGCGCCCCTTTTGTTACGCAGTATTTT
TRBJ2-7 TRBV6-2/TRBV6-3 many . CASTTGGAGNEQYF TGTGCCAGCACCACCGGGGGAGCCGGAAACGAGCAGTACTTC
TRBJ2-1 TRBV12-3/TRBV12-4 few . CASRSPNEQFF TGTGCCAGCCGAAGTCCCAATGAGCAGTTCTTC
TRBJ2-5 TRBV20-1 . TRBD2 CSASSGGPSSTLETQYF TGCAGTGCTTCTAGCGGGGGGCCTAGTTCCACCCTGGAGACCCAGTACTTT
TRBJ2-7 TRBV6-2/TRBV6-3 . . CASRPARGEQYF TGTGCCAGCAGACCAGCCAGGGGCGAGCAGTACTTC
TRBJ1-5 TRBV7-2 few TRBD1 CASSLGEITTGNQPQHF TGTGCCAGCAGCTTAGGGGAGATAACGACAGGGAATCAGCCCCAGCATTTT
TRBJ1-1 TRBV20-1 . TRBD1 CSARPWTGKGSTNTEAFF TGCAGTGCTAGACCCTGGACAGGGAAGGGGTCCACGAACACTGAAGCTTTCTTT
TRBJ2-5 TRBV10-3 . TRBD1 CAISATGTGGNEQYF TGTGCCATCAGTGCTACCGGGACAGGGGGCAATGAGCAGTACTTC
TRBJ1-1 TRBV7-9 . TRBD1 CASSPRTGMDTEAFF TGTGCCAGCAGCCCGCGGACAGGGATGGACACTGAAGCTTTCTTT
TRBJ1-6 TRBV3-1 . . CASSPAGVNSPLHF TGTGCCAGCAGCCCTGCGGGGGTAAATTCACCCCTCCACTTT
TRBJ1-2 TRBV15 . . CATSRGGAGKNYGYTF TGTGCCACCAGCAGAGGAGGGGCGGGGAAAAATTATGGCTACACCTTC
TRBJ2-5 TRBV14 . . CASSTRKKYQETQYF TGTGCCAGCAGCACTAGAAAAAAGTACCAAGAGACCCAGTACTTC
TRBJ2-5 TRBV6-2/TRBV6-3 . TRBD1 CASSYRQGTRGETQYF TGTGCCAGCAGTTACCGACAGGGAACAAGAGGAGAGACCCAGTACTTC
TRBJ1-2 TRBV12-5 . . CASGLVQGTDYGYTF TGTGCTAGTGGTTTGGTCCAGGGGACGGACTATGGCTACACCTTC
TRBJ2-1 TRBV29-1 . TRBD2 CSVDSGSGDYNEQFF TGCAGCGTTGATAGCGGCAGCGGGGATTACAATGAGCAGTTCTTC
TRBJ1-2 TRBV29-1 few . CSASIQGILFDGYTF TGCAGTGCCTCTATACAGGGAATCTTGTTCGATGGCTACACCTTC
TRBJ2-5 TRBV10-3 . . CAISNPRTLAQETQYF TGTGCCATCAGTAACCCCAGGACCTTAGCTCAAGAGACCCAGTACTTC
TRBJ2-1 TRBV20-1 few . CSARDLGGGSSYNEQFF TGCAGTGCTAGAGATCTTGGAGGGGGAAGCTCCTACAATGAGCAGTTCTTC
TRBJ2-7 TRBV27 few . CASRETGPSSYEQYF TGTGCCAGCAGAGAAACAGGACCTAGCTCCTACGAGCAGTACTTC
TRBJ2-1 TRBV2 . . CASSDLLNEQFF TGTGCCAGCAGTGATTTACTTAATGAGCAGTTCTTC
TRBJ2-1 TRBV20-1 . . CSAELRTRAANEQFF TGCAGTGCGGAACTACGAACCCGGGCTGCCAATGAGCAGTTCTTC
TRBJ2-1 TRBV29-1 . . CSVLGPLGNEQFF TGCAGCGTCTTGGGACCATTGGGCAATGAGCAGTTCTTC
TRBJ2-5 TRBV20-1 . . CSASTLGPETQYF TGCAGTGCTAGTACCCTAGGCCCCGAGACCCAGTACTTC
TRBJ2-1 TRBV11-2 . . CASSSAPGYEQFF TGTGCCAGCAGCTCCGCACCGGGCTATGAGCAGTTCTTC
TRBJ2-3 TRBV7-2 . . CASTIRGEGRYF TGTGCCAGCACCATCAGGGGCGAGGGACGGTATTTT
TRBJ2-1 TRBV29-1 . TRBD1 CSVETGVWNEQFF TGCAGCGTTGAAACAGGGGTATGGAATGAGCAGTTCTTC
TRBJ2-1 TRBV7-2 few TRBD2 CASSQGRGLARSSYNEQFF TGTGCCAGCAGCCAGGGGAGGGGACTAGCACGAAGCTCCTACAATGAGCAGTTCTTC
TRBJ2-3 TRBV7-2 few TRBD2 CASSYRTPSSGVSSDTQYF TGTGCCAGCAGCTATAGAACCCCCTCTAGCGGTGTTTCCTCCGATACGCAGTATTTT
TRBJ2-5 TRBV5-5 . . CASSSDTLGETQYF TGTGCCAGCAGCTCAGACACCTTAGGAGAGACCCAGTACTTC
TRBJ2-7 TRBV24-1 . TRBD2 CATSDPAGGIDEQYF TGTGCCACCAGTGATCCCGCGGGAGGGATCGACGAGCAGTACTTC
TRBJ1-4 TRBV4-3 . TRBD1 CASSQDGGYRGRREKLFF TGCGCCAGCAGCCAAGATGGAGGGTACAGGGGACGACGGGAAAAACTGTTTTTT
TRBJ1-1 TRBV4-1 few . CASSQGGSTEAFF TGCGCCAGCAGCCAAGGGGGTAGCACTGAAGCTTTCTTT
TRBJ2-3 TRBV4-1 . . CASSPEDRYTDTQYF TGCGCCAGCTCCCCTGAAGACAGGTACACAGATACGCAGTATTTT
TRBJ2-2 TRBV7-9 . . CASTRVGELFF TGTGCCAGCACCAGGGTCGGGGAGCTGTTTTTT
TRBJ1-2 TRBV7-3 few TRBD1 CASSLTGRQGHGYTF TGTGCCAGCAGCTTAACAGGACGACAGGGCCATGGCTACACCTTC
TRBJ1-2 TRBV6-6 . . CASSYEGLGGYTF TGTGCCAGTAGTTACGAGGGGCTCGGGGGCTACACCTTC
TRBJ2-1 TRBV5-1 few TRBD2 CASSLVWGGNYNEQFF TGCGCCAGCAGCTTGGTGTGGGGGGGGAACTACAATGAGCAGTTCTTC
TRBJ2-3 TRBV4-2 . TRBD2 CASSQGARRETDTQYF TGTGCCAGCAGCCAAGGTGCCCGGCGGGAGACAGATACGCAGTATTTT
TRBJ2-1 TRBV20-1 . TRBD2 CSAALAGGTNEQFF TGCAGTGCTGCCCTAGCGGGGGGCACCAATGAGCAGTTCTTC
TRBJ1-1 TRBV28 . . CASSGSGWAQIISNTEAFF TGTGCCAGCAGTGGATCGGGCTGGGCCCAAATAATTTCGAACACTGAAGCTTTCTTT
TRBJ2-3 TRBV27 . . CASSHDADTQYF TGTGCCAGCTCCCATGACGCAGATACGCAGTATTTT
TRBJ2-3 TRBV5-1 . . CASSLRLGVTDTQYF TGCGCCAGCAGCCTGAGGCTAGGAGTCACAGATACGCAGTATTTT
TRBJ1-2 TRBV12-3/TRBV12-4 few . CASGRSESYGYTF TGTGCCAGCGGCAGAAGCGAGAGCTATGGCTACACCTTC
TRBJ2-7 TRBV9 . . CASSVDGGPPYEQYF TGTGCCAGCAGCGTAGATGGGGGGCCCCCCTACGAGCAGTACTTC
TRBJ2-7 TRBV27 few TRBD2 CASSPQGLAGGNEQYF TGTGCCAGCAGTCCTCAAGGACTAGCGGGGGGGAACGAGCAGTACTTC
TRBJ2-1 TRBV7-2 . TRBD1 CASSLGGTGTRGRQFF TGTGCCAGCAGCTTGGGGGGGACAGGGACGAGGGGGAGGCAGTTCTTC
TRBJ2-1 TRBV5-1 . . CASSLAEVYNEQFF TGCGCCAGCAGCTTGGCCGAGGTCTACAATGAGCAGTTCTTC
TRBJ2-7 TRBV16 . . CASSQSQGAVQYF TGTGCCAGCAGCCAATCGCAGGGCGCCGTGCAGTACTTC
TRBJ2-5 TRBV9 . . CASSTGPPPTTQYF TGTGCCAGCAGCACGGGACCGCCCCCCACGACCCAGTACTTC